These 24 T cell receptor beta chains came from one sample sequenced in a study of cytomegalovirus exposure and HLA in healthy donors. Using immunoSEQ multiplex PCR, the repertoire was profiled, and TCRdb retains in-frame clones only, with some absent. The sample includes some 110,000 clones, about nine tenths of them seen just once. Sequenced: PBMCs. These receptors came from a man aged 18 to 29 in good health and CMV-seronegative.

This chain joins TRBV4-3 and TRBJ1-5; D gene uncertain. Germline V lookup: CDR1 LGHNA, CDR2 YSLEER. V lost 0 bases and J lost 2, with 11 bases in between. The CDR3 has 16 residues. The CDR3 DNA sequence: TGCGCCAGCAGCCAAGAGAGAGCTTTGGGCAATCAGCCCCAGCATTTT. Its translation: CASSQERALGNQPQHF.

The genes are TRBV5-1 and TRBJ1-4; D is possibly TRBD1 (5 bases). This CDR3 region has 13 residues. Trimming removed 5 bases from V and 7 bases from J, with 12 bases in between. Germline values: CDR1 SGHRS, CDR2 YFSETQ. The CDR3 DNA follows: TGCGCCAGCAGAGCCGGGGGATCTGAAAAACTGTTTTTT. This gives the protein CASRAGGSEKLFF.

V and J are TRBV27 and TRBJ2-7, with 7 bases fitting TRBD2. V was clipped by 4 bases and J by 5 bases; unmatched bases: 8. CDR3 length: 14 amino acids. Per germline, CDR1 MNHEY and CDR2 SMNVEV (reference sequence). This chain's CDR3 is CASSSPGGSDEQYF. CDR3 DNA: TGTGCCAGCAGTTCCCCGGGCGGGAGCGACGAGCAGTACTTC.

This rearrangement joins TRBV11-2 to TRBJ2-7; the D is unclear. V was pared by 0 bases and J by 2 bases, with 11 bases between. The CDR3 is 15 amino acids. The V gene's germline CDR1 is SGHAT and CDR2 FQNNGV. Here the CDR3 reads CASSLDVARTYEQYF. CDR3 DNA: TGTGCCAGCAGCTTAGATGTGGCCAGAACCTACGAGCAGTACTTC. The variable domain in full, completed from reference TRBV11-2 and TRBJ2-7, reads EAGVAQSPRYKIIEKRQSVAFWCNPISGHATLYWYQQILGQGPKLLIQFQNNGVVDDSQLPKDRFSAERLKGVDSTLKIQPAKLEDSAVYLCASSLDVARTYEQYFGPGTRLTVT.

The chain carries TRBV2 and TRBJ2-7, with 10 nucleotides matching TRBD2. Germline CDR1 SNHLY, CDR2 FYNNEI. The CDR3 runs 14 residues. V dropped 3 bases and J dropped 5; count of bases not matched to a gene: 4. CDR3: CASSELAGVDEQYF. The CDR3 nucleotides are TGTGCCAGCAGTGAGCTAGCGGGAGTTGACGAGCAGTACTTC.

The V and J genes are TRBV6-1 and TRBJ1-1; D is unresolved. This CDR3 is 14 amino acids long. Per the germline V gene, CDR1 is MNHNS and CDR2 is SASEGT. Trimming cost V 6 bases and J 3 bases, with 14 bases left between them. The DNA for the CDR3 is TGTGCCAGCAGGGTAAAACTGGGAGACACTGAAGCTTTCTTT. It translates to CASRVKLGDTEAFF.

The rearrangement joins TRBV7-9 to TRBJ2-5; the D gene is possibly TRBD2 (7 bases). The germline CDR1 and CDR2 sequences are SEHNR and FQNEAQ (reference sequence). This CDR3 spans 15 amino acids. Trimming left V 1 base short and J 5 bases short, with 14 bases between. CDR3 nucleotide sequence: TGTGCCAGCAGCTTAGGGCGGGGGCGCGAGGAGACCCAGTACTTC. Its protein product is CASSLGRGREETQYF.

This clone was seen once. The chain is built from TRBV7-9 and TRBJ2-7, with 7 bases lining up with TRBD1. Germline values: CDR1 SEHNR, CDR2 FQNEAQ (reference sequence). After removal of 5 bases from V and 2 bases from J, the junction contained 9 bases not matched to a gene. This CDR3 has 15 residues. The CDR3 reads CASSHTDRAPYEQYF. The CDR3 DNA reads TGTGCCAGCAGCCATACCGACAGGGCGCCCTACGAGCAGTACTTC.

CDR3 amino acids: CASSPSGASGEQYF. DNA of the CDR3: TGTGCCAGCAGTCCAAGCGGGGCCTCTGGAGAGCAGTACTTC. The chain has TRBV6-5 and TRBJ2-7; 7 bases line up with TRBD2. CDR1 MNHEY and CDR2 SVGAGI come from the germline V gene. The CDR3 is 14 residues long. After removal of 5 bases from V and 7 bases from J, the junction contained 11 bases not matched to a gene.

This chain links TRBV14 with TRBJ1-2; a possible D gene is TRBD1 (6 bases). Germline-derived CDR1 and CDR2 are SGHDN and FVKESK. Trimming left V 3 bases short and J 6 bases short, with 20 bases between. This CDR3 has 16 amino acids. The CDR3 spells CASSHRRGSVLDGYTF. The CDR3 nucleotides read TGTGCCAGCAGCCACCGAAGGGGGTCTGTATTGGATGGCTACACCTTC.

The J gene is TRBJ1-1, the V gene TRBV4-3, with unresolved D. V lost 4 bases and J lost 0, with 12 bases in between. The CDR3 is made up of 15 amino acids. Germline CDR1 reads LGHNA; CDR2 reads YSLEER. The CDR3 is CASSPLGDLNTEAFF. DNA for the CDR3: TGCGCCAGCAGCCCCCTCGGGGATTTGAACACTGAAGCTTTCTTT.

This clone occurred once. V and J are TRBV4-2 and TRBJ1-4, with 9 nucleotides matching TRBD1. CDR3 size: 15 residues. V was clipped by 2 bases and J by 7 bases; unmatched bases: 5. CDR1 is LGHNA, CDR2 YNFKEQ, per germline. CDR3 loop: CASSQTGTGFEKLFF. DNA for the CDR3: TGTGCCAGCAGCCAAACCGGGACAGGGTTTGAAAAACTGTTTTTT.

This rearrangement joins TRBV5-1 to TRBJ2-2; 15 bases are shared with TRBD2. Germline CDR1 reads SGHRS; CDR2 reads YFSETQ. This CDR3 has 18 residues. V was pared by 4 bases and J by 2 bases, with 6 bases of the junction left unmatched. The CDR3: CASSPGLAGGPNTGELFF. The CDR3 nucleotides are TGCGCCAGCAGCCCGGGACTAGCGGGGGGACCCAACACCGGGGAGCTGTTTTTT.

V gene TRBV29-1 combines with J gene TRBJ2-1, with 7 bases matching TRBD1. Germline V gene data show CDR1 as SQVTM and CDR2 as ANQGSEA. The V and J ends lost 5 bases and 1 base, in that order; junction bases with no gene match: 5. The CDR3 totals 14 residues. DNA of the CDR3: TGCAGCGTTTTAGGGACAGCTTCCTACAATGAGCAGTTCTTC. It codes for CSVLGTASYNEQFF.

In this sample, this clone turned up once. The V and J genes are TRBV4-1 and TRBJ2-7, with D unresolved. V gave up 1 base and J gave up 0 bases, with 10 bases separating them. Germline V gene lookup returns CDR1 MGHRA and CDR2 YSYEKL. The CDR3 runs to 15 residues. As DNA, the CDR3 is TGCGCCAGCAGCCAAGTCCAGCGCACCTCCTACGAGCAGTACTTC. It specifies CASSQVQRTSYEQYF.

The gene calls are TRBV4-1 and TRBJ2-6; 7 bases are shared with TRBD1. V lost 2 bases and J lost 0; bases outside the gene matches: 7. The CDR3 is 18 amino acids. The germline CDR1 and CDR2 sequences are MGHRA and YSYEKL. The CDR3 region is CASSQKGGTGSGANVLTF. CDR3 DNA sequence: TGCGCCAGCAGCCAAAAAGGGGGCACAGGCTCTGGGGCCAACGTCCTGACTTTC.

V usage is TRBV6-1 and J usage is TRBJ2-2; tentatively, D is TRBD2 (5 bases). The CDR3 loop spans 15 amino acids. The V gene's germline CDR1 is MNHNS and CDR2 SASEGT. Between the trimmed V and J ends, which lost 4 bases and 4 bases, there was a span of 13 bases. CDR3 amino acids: CASSVGGRVTGELFF. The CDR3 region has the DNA TGTGCCAGCAGTGTGGGCGGGCGAGTCACCGGGGAGCTGTTTTTT.

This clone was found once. As DNA, the CDR3 is TGTGCCAGTAGTATGGGGGCAGGGACAGGGGTATTTACCGGGGAGCTGTTTTTT. This translates into CASSMGAGTGVFTGELFF. This rearrangement joins TRBV19 to TRBJ2-2; 10 bases align to TRBD1. Germline V gene data show CDR1 as LNHDA and CDR2 as SQIVND (reference sequence). The CDR3 sequence is 18 residues long. The trim removed 3 bases at V and 5 bases at J, leaving 12 bases unmatched.

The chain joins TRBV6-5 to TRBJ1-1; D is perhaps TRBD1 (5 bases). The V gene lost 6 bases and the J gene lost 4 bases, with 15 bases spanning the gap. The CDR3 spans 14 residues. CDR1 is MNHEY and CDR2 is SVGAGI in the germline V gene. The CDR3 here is CASSRRGSATEAFF. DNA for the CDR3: TGTGCCAGCAGCCGGAGGGGATCGGCCACTGAAGCTTTCTTT.

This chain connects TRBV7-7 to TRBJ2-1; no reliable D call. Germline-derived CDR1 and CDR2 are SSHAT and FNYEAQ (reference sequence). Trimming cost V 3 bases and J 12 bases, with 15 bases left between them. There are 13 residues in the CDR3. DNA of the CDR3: TGTGCCAGCAGCTTCCTGAGAACGTCGGTGCAGTTCTTC. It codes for CASSFLRTSVQFF.

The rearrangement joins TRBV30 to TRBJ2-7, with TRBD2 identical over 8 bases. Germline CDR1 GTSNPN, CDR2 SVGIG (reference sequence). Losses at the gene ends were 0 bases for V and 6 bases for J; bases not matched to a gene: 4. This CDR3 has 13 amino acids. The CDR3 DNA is TGTGCCTGGAGTGTACGGGGGGGGGCCGAGCAGTACTTC. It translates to CAWSVRGGAEQYF.

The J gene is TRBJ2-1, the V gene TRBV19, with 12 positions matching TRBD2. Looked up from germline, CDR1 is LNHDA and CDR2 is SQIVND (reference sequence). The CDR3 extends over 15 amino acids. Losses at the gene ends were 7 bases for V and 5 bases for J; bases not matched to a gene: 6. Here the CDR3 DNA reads TGTGCCAGTATGACTAGCGGGAGCTGGAACAATGAGCAGTTCTTC. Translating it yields CASMTSGSWNNEQFF.

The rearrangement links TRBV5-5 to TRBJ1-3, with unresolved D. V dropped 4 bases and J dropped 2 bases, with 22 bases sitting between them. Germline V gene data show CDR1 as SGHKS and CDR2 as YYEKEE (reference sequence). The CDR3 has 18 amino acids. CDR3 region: CASSVQPETGLAGNTIYF. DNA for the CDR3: TGTGCCAGCAGCGTCCAGCCCGAGACGGGGTTAGCTGGAAACACCATATATTTT. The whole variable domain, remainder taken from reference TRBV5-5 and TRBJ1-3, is DAGVTQSPTHLIKTRGQQVTLRCSPISGHKSVSWYQQVLGQGPQFIFQYYEKEERGRGNFPDRFSARQFPNYSSELNVNALLLGDSALYLCASSVQPETGLAGNTIYFGEGSWLTVV.

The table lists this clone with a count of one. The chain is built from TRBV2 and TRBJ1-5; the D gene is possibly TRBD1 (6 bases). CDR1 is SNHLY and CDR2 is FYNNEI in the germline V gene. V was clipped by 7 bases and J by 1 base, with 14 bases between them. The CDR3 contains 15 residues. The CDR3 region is CASTRQEVSNQPQHF. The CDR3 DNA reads TGTGCCAGCACTAGACAGGAGGTGAGCAATCAGCCCCAGCATTTT.